Detailed here is one T cell receptor (beta chain). Distinct nucleotide sequences in the sample also encode this CDR3. The data were taken from a study of blood T cell repertoires in COVID-19. The protocol was immunoSEQ multiplex PCR, while the TCRdb copy is restricted to in-frame clones and leaves out a portion. Here the sample spans hundreds of thousands of clones, 75% to 90% being singletons. Germline-derived CDR1 and CDR2 are SQVTM and ANQGSEA. V was pared by 6 bases and J by 2 bases, with 4 bases of the junction left unmatched. This CDR3 has 13 residues. This chain links TRBV29-1 with TRBJ1-5; 7 bases agree with TRBD1. The TCR sequence derives from a woman younger than 35 with acute or convalescent COVID-19. Material: peripheral blood. CDR3 sequence (DNA): TGCAGCGTACGACAGGGTGGCAATCAGCCCCAGCATTTT. It encodes CSVRQGGNQPQHF.